The 14 T cell receptor beta chains given below trace back to one sample, sequenced in a study of blood T cell repertoires in COVID-19. Assay: immunoSEQ multiplex PCR; the TCRdb copy retains only in-frame clones and omits some. This table holds over 120,000 clones, 65% to 80% found once. Material for sequencing was peripheral blood. Every receptor here comes from a woman in her sixties with acute or convalescent COVID-19.

The chain links TRBV9 to TRBJ2-7, with 9 bases fitting TRBD2. The CDR3 length is 15 residues. V lost 1 base, J lost 4 bases, and 6 bases stayed unmatched. The germline V gene encodes CDR1 SGDLS and CDR2 YYNGEE. The CDR3 is CASSVLGSGRYEQYF. The DNA for the CDR3 is TGTGCCAGCAGCGTACTGGGAAGCGGGAGGTACGAGCAGTACTTC.

This clone was detected only once. The gene calls are TRBV4-1 and TRBJ1-4; D gene unclear. V gave up 5 bases and J gave up 4 bases, with 14 bases separating them. The CDR3 loop spans 15 amino acids. The germline V gene has CDR1 MGHRA and CDR2 YSYEKL. The CDR3 coding sequence is TGCGCCAGCAGCGGGTTGCAGCGGAGTAATGAAAAACTGTTTTTT. This gives the protein CASSGLQRSNEKLFF.

This clone was found a few times. The chain couples TRBV21-1 to TRBJ2-3; TRBD1, the table's D call, was not compared with the DNA. TRBV21-1 counts as a pseudogene. CDR3 length: 15 residues. CDR3 DNA: TGTGCCAGCGGGCCCCCACAGGGGGCGCGAGATACGCAGTATTTT. Translating it yields CASGPPQGARDTQYF.

Note on this clone: This could be a read error, since a much larger clone is one nucleotide away. The sample contains more than one DNA sequence encoding this CDR3. The chain employs TRBV6-5 and TRBJ1-2; D not resolved. Germline CDR1 is MNHEY and CDR2 is SVGAGI. V shed 2 bases and J shed 8 bases, with 9 bases lying between them. The CDR3 totals 12 residues. CDR3 amino acids: CASSYEGEGYTF. The CDR3 DNA sequence: TGTGCCAGCAGTTACGAGGGTGAGGGCTACACCTTC.

The chain joins TRBV6-1 to TRBJ2-3; 9 bases match TRBD2. This CDR3 has 17 residues. The ends lost 0 bases at V and 2 bases at J; junction bases unmatched: 6. Germline CDR1 and CDR2: MNHNS and SASEGT. The CDR3 region is CASSEATSSGVTDTQYF. The DNA of the CDR3 is TGTGCCAGCAGTGAAGCAACTTCTAGCGGGGTCACAGATACGCAGTATTTT.

The V call is TRBV27, the J call TRBJ2-1, with 14 bases identical to TRBD2. The CDR3 covers 17 residues. Germline-derived CDR1 and CDR2 are MNHEY and SMNVEV (reference sequence). J lost 8 bases, V lost 4 bases, and 10 bases had no gene match. The CDR3 region is CASSSGLAGGFFDEQFF. The CDR3 coding sequence is TGTGCCAGCAGTTCCGGACTAGCGGGAGGTTTTTTTGATGAGCAGTTCTTC.

V is TRBV6-5 and J is TRBJ2-1; possibly TRBD1 for D (6 bases). Per the germline V gene, CDR1 is MNHEY and CDR2 is SVGAGI. V lost 6 bases, J lost 3 bases, and 9 bases lay in between. There are 13 residues in the CDR3. The CDR3 DNA reads TGTGCCAGCAGCCCAGGGGTCTACAATGAGCAGTTCTTC. This translates into CASSPGVYNEQFF.

This clone was counted a single time. CDR3: CASSPMDRGYGYTF. The CDR3 nucleotides read TGTGCCAGCAGCCCTATGGACAGGGGCTATGGCTACACCTTC. V gene TRBV7-8 combines with J gene TRBJ1-2; 9 positions agree with TRBD1. Trimming at V came to 5 bases and at J to 4 bases, leaving 5 bases not matched to a gene. The CDR3 loop spans 14 amino acids. Germline V CDR1 and CDR2: SGHVS, FQNEAQ.

The rearrangement links TRBV15 to TRBJ2-1; 9 nucleotides align to TRBD1. The J segment lost 3 bases and the V segment lost 3 bases, leaving 6 bases of the junction unmatched. CDR3 length equals 16 residues. Germline V gene data show CDR1 as LNHNV and CDR2 as YYDKDF (reference sequence). The CDR3 loop is CATSRIRTGVYNEQFF. The CDR3 DNA reads TGTGCCACCAGCAGGATCAGGACAGGGGTCTACAATGAGCAGTTCTTC.

The chain couples TRBV5-1 to TRBJ2-1, with D possibly matching TRBD1 (7 bases). The V gene's germline CDR1 is SGHRS and CDR2 YFSETQ. The CDR3 has 14 amino acids. Trimming left V 3 bases short and J 4 bases short, with 11 bases between. The CDR3 coding sequence is TGCGCCAGCAGCTGGGGGGACAGATACAATGAGCAGTTCTTC. Translating gives CASSWGDRYNEQFF.

The CDR3 sequence is CASSQVLALLRDSSYEQYF. Here the CDR3 DNA reads TGCGCCAGCAGCCAAGTTTTGGCCTTGCTTAGGGACAGCTCCTACGAGCAGTACTTC. V usage is TRBV4-1 and J usage is TRBJ2-7; 7 positions match TRBD1. V trimming: 1 base; J trimming: 0 bases; junction bases outside the gene matches: 15. Per germline, CDR1 MGHRA and CDR2 YSYEKL. This CDR3 spans 19 amino acids.

The chain uses TRBV7-8 and TRBJ2-1; 10 nucleotides line up with TRBD2. Germline CDR1 reads SGHVS; CDR2 reads FQNEAQ. The CDR3 is 15 residues long. The V and J ends lost 2 bases and 10 bases, in that order; junction bases with no gene match: 8. CDR3 sequence reads: CASSLLAGASEEQFF. The CDR3 nucleotides read TGTGCCAGCAGCTTACTAGCGGGAGCATCGGAGGAGCAGTTCTTC. Variable domain in full (rest from reference TRBV7-8 and TRBJ2-1): GAGVSQSPRYKVAKRGQDVALRCDPISGHVSLFWYQQALGQGPEFLTYFQNEAQLDKSGLPSDRFFAERPEGSVSTLKIQRTQQEDSAVYLCASSLLAGASEEQFFGPGTRLTVL.

The chain links TRBV10-3 to TRBJ2-3, with 12 nucleotides matching TRBD2. The CDR3 covers 17 residues. The junction had 13 bases not matched to a gene; V was cut back by 6 bases and J by 6 bases. Per germline, CDR1 ENHRY and CDR2 SYGVKD. The CDR3 region has the DNA TGTGCCATCAGGGGACGGACTAGCGGGAACCCAGCCGATACGCAGTATTTT. Translation gives CAIRGRTSGNPADTQYF.

The rearrangement links TRBV28 to TRBJ2-5; D might be TRBD1 (5 bases). Germline V gene lookup returns CDR1 MDHEN and CDR2 SYDVKM. The V gene lost 8 bases and the J gene lost 3 bases, with 19 bases spanning the gap. The length of the CDR3 is 15 residues. The CDR3: CASSLSRADKETQYF. The CDR3 coding sequence is TGTGCCAGCTCCCTTTCCAGGGCGGATAAAGAGACCCAGTACTTC.